This TCR beta chain was retrieved from a study of blood T cell repertoires in COVID-19. Across the whole study: Samples came from the United States, Italy and Spain, spanning acute and convalescent COVID-19.

TCRdb keeps only in-frame clones here, not all; method: immunoSEQ multiplex PCR. The profile shows approximately 230,000 clones, about four fifths of them singletons. The germline V gene encodes CDR1 SGHDT and CDR2 YYEEEE. CDR3 length equals 15 residues. As concerns this clone: At one boundary the junction diverges from the germline segment, which might be a read error.

V gene TRBV5-6 combines with J gene TRBJ2-5; 7 bases align to TRBD1. This TCR was recovered from a man of 80 years or more with acute or convalescent COVID-19. The sequencing sample was made of peripheral blood. CDR3 DNA sequence: TGTGCCAGCAGCTTGGCCGGATACAGGGGTGAGACTCAGTACTTC. This gives the protein CASSLAGYRGETQYF.